This TCR beta chain was obtained from a study of blood T cell repertoires in COVID-19. About the research overall: PBMCs, B-cell-depleted T cells, or T cells were the source of the cDNA or gDNA that made up the material.

Assignments of participants to cohorts depended upon their own reported clinical history. In Cohort 3, a recovered donor had either two negative PCRs, clearance, or symptom resolution. Germline V gene data show CDR1 as MDHEN and CDR2 as SYDVKM. This CDR3 contains 11 residues. The V and J ends lost 10 bases and 6 bases respectively, with 13 bases between them. As originally analysed: Amplification with reference gene primers provided the estimates of nucleated cell counts. The protocol was immunoSEQ multiplex PCR, while the TCRdb copy is restricted to in-frame clones and leaves out a portion. That table is the source of V, J and clone size, and D and trimming were worked out from the DNA. The top ten clones hold roughly 1.7% of a sample with roughly 250,000 clones, about 87% of them seen once.

The clonotype was recovered from a woman in her fifties or sixties who had recovered from COVID-19. The specimen was PBMCs or T cells enriched from blood (not recorded which). V and J are TRBV28 and TRBJ2-7, with TRBD2 as a possible D gene (5 bases). The CDR3 sequence is CATGERVEQYF. In nucleotides, the CDR3 is TGTGCCACCGGAGAGAGGGTCGAGCAGTACTTC. The entire variable domain, with the rest obtained from reference TRBV28 and TRBJ2-7, is as follows: DVKVTQSSRYLVKRTGEKVFLECVQDMDHENMFWYRQDPGLGLRLIYFSYDVKMKEKGDIPEGYSVSREKKERFSLILESASTNQTSMYLCATGERVEQYFGPGTRLTVT.